Reported below is one TCR beta chain. As yet, its antigen is unknown. Clones were sequenced by immunoSEQ multiplex PCR, and TCRdb holds only the in-frame ones, with some missing. The sample comprises around 4,000 clones, roughly four fifths of which are singletons, and over 70% rests with the top ten. CDR1 and CDR2 from the germline V gene are ENHRY and SYGVKD. The CDR3 extends over 16 amino acids. V shed 6 bases and J 6 bases; nucleotides not matched to a gene: 10. These data come from a study of STAT3 mutations in large granular lymphocyte leukemia. General study results and limits: Every T-cell large granular lymphocyte leukemia patient had at least one immunodominant TCR beta clonotype.

V gene TRBV10-3 combines with J gene TRBJ1-6; 8 bases are a match to TRBD1. This receptor was taken from a man aged 35-49 years with T-cell large granular lymphocyte leukemia. Some clones in this sample may be carry-over from other donors' samples. Sequencing was done on a sample of peripheral blood mononuclear cells. CDR3 nucleotide sequence: TGTGCCATCAGCTCTCTTGGACAGGGTGGTAATTCACCCCTCCACTTT. Translated: CAISSLGQGGNSPLHF.